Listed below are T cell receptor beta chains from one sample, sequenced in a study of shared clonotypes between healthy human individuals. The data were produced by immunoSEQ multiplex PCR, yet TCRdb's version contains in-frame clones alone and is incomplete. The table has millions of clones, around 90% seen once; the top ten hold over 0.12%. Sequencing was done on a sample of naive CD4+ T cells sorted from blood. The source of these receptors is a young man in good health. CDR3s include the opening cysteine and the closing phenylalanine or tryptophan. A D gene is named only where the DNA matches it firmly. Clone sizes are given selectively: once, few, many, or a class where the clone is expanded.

CDR3aa: CASSRDNTNTGELFF
CDR3nt: TGTGCCAGCAGTCGTGACAATACGAACACCGGGGAGCTGTTTTTT
v_gene: TRBV6-5
len: 15
d_gene: .
j_gene: TRBJ2-2
abundance: .

CDR3aa: CASSGDREVNEQFF
CDR3nt: TGTGCCTCATCCGGGGACAGGGAGGTAAATGAGCAGTTCTTC
v_gene: TRBV30
len: 14
d_gene: TRBD1
j_gene: TRBJ2-1
abundance: .

CDR3aa: CASSPGLPEFSEQYF
CDR3nt: TGTGCCAGCAGCCCCGGGCTCCCGGAGTTTAGCGAGCAGTACTTC
v_gene: TRBV7-8
len: 15
d_gene: .
j_gene: TRBJ2-7
abundance: .

CDR3aa: CASRNTGQTNSPLHF
CDR3nt: TGTGCCAGCAGAAACACCGGACAGACAAATTCACCCCTCCACTTT
v_gene: TRBV28
len: 15
d_gene: .
j_gene: TRBJ1-6
abundance: few

CDR3aa: CASSLGGTQETQYF
CDR3nt: TGTGCCAGCAGTTTAGGGGGCACCCAAGAGACCCAGTACTTC
v_gene: TRBV28
len: 14
d_gene: .
j_gene: TRBJ2-5
abundance: .

CDR3aa: CSASPNSEQFF
CDR3nt: TGCAGTGCTAGCCCAAATAGTGAGCAGTTCTTC
v_gene: TRBV20-1
len: 11
d_gene: .
j_gene: TRBJ2-1
abundance: .

CDR3aa: CASSDSRPNQPQHF
CDR3nt: TGTGCCAGCAGTGATTCCAGGCCCAATCAGCCCCAGCATTTT
v_gene: TRBV6-1
len: 14
d_gene: .
j_gene: TRBJ1-5
abundance: .

CDR3aa: CASSQVALARKETQYF
CDR3nt: TGTGCCAGCAGCCAAGTAGCACTAGCCAGAAAAGAGACCCAGTACTTC
v_gene: TRBV14
len: 16
d_gene: .
j_gene: TRBJ2-5
abundance: .

CDR3aa: CASSPTGSLNTGELFF
CDR3nt: TGTGCCAGCAGCCCTACAGGGTCCCTGAACACCGGGGAGCTGTTTTTT
v_gene: TRBV7-9
len: 16
d_gene: .
j_gene: TRBJ2-2
abundance: .

CDR3aa: CAWSLDRGAEQYF
CDR3nt: TGTGCCTGGAGTTTGGACAGGGGTGCGGAGCAGTACTTC
v_gene: TRBV30
len: 13
d_gene: TRBD1
j_gene: TRBJ2-7
abundance: .

CDR3aa: CASSFSEDSNQPQHF
CDR3nt: TGTGCCAGCAGTTTCAGTGAGGATAGCAATCAGCCCCAGCATTTT
v_gene: TRBV2
len: 15
d_gene: .
j_gene: TRBJ1-5
abundance: .

CDR3aa: CASSYSIGGNYNEQFF
CDR3nt: TGTGCCAGCAGCTATAGTATAGGCGGGAACTACAATGAGCAGTTCTTC
v_gene: TRBV7-9
len: 16
d_gene: .
j_gene: TRBJ2-1
abundance: .

CDR3aa: CATSRASGHEGNTIYF
CDR3nt: TGTGCCACCAGCAGGGCTTCGGGACATGAAGGAAACACCATATATTTT
v_gene: TRBV15
len: 16
d_gene: .
j_gene: TRBJ1-3
abundance: .

CDR3aa: CASNLPLQETQYF
CDR3nt: TGTGCCAGCAATCTTCCCCTCCAAGAGACCCAGTACTTC
v_gene: TRBV28
len: 13
d_gene: .
j_gene: TRBJ2-5
abundance: .

CDR3aa: CASSSSGQSYEQYF
CDR3nt: .
v_gene: TRBV6-5
len: 14
d_gene: .
j_gene: TRBJ2-7
abundance: .

CDR3aa: CASSYGTGLNEQFF
CDR3nt: TGTGCCAGCAGTTACGGGACAGGGCTAAATGAGCAGTTCTTC
v_gene: TRBV6-5
len: 14
d_gene: TRBD1
j_gene: TRBJ2-1
abundance: .

CDR3aa: CASRFTGEETQYF
CDR3nt: TGTGCCAGCAGATTCACAGGGGAAGAGACCCAGTACTTC
v_gene: TRBV7-2
len: 13
d_gene: TRBD1
j_gene: TRBJ2-5
abundance: .

CDR3aa: CASSLGPRSEQYF
CDR3nt: TGTGCCAGCAGCTTGGGCCCGCGCTCCGAGCAGTACTTC
v_gene: TRBV5-5
len: 13
d_gene: .
j_gene: TRBJ2-7
abundance: .

CDR3aa: CASSLRGGRPATGELFF
CDR3nt: TGTGCCAGTTCCTTACGGGGTGGGAGACCAGCCACCGGGGAGCTGTTTTTT
v_gene: TRBV11-2
len: 17
d_gene: .
j_gene: TRBJ2-2
abundance: .

CDR3aa: CASSFNFKETQYF
CDR3nt: TGTGCCAGCAGTTTCAACTTTAAAGAGACCCAGTACTTC
v_gene: TRBV28
len: 13
d_gene: .
j_gene: TRBJ2-5
abundance: .

CDR3aa: CASSPFGAHGELFF
CDR3nt: TGTGCCAGCAGCCCCTTCGGGGCCCACGGGGAGCTGTTTTTT
v_gene: TRBV7-2
len: 14
d_gene: .
j_gene: TRBJ2-2
abundance: .

CDR3aa: CASSLGLAAIYNEQFF
CDR3nt: TGTGCCAGCAGCTTGGGACTAGCGGCAATTTACAATGAGCAGTTCTTC
v_gene: TRBV5-6
len: 16
d_gene: TRBD2
j_gene: TRBJ2-1
abundance: .

CDR3aa: CASRRDWGGQETQYF
CDR3nt: TGTGCCAGCAGAAGGGATTGGGGGGGCCAAGAGACCCAGTACTTC
v_gene: TRBV2
len: 15
d_gene: TRBD2
j_gene: TRBJ2-5
abundance: .

CDR3aa: CASSSLAGVYEQYF
CDR3nt: TGTGCCAGCAGTTCTCTAGCGGGAGTATACGAGCAGTACTTC
v_gene: TRBV6-5
len: 14
d_gene: TRBD2
j_gene: TRBJ2-7
abundance: .

CDR3aa: CASSDRDHGYTF
CDR3nt: TGTGCCAGCAGTGACAGGGACCATGGCTACACCTTC
v_gene: TRBV28
len: 12
d_gene: TRBD1
j_gene: TRBJ1-2
abundance: few

CDR3aa: CASSSNPDRVEAFF
CDR3nt: TGTGCCAGCAGCTCAAACCCGGACAGGGTTGAAGCTTTCTTT
v_gene: TRBV5-4
len: 14
d_gene: TRBD1
j_gene: TRBJ1-1
abundance: .

CDR3aa: CASTGQKNSPLHF
CDR3nt: TGTGCCAGCACGGGACAGAAAAATTCACCCCTCCACTTT
v_gene: TRBV6-4
len: 13
d_gene: TRBD1
j_gene: TRBJ1-6
abundance: .

CDR3aa: CASKRETGETGELFF
CDR3nt: TGTGCCTCTAAGAGGGAGACAGGGGAGACTGGGGAGCTGTTTTTT
v_gene: TRBV19
len: 15
d_gene: TRBD1
j_gene: TRBJ2-2
abundance: .

CDR3aa: CASSGTDGLAGRQYF
CDR3nt: TGTGCCAGCAGCGGGACAGATGGACTAGCGGGAAGGCAGTATTTT
v_gene: TRBV2
len: 15
d_gene: TRBD2
j_gene: TRBJ2-3
abundance: .

CDR3aa: CASSQGDGSYEQYF
CDR3nt: TGCGCCAGCAGCCAGGGGGACGGCTCCTACGAGCAGTACTTC
v_gene: TRBV4-1
len: 14
d_gene: .
j_gene: TRBJ2-7
abundance: .

CDR3aa: CASSGQSSTDTQYF
CDR3nt: TGTGCCAGCAGCGGACAGAGTAGCACAGATACGCAGTATTTT
v_gene: TRBV9
len: 14
d_gene: .
j_gene: TRBJ2-3
abundance: .

CDR3aa: CASGLSGLRSYNEQFF
CDR3nt: TGTGCTAGTGGTTTGTCAGGCCTTCGTTCCTACAATGAGCAGTTCTTC
v_gene: TRBV12-5
len: 16
d_gene: .
j_gene: TRBJ2-1
abundance: .